Presented here are 28 T cell receptor beta chains from one specimen sequenced in a study of response to subunit inactivated influenza vaccine. A single record per CDR3 protein comes from TCRdb applying MiXCR to the RT-PCR reads. The sample carries about 650,000 distinct CDR3 sequences, 14% recorded once. Material: PBMCs from blood, obtained around 14 days before vaccination. Receptors were obtained from a man aged 45 to 65 who received an inactivated influenza vaccine.

This clonotype was detected a few times. CDR3 sequence: CASRGSGNTIYF. As DNA, the CDR3 is TGTGCCAGCAGAGGCTCTGGAAACACCATATATTTT. The chain is built from TRBV6-1 and TRBJ1-3; no reliable D call. The V end was cut by 6 bases, the J end by 0 bases, with 3 bases between. The length of the CDR3 is 12 residues. Germline CDR1 MNHNS, CDR2 SASEGT.

This clonotype was picked up a small number of times. The chain has TRBV3-1 and TRBJ2-5, with D maybe TRBD1 (6 bases). The CDR3 length is 14 residues. Trimming stripped 5 bases from V and 2 bases from J, with 12 bases between. Germline V gene lookup returns CDR1 LGHDT and CDR2 YNNKEL (reference sequence). CDR3 nucleotide sequence: TGTGCCAGCAGCACCCGGACAGTACAAGAGACCCAGTACTTC. Translating it yields CASSTRTVQETQYF.

The J gene is TRBJ2-2, the V gene TRBV7-2; D uncertain. This CDR3 is built from 16 residues. The V end lost 7 bases, the J end lost 2 bases, and 17 bases lay between the germline ends. Germline CDR1 is SGHTA and CDR2 is FQGNSA. CDR3 DNA sequence: TGTGCCAGCACCCCCTCCATCGTCCCCAACACCGGGGAGCTGTTTTTT. Translation gives CASTPSIVPNTGELFF.

This clonotype was recorded a few times. The V and J genes are TRBV28 and TRBJ2-1; 14 nucleotides match TRBD2. From germline, CDR1 is MDHEN and CDR2 SYDVKM. The CDR3 length is 21 residues. The V and J ends lost 5 bases and 0 bases, in that order; junction bases with no gene match: 15. DNA of the CDR3: TGTGCCAGCAGTCTATACCTGACTAGCGGGGGGGGTGGCGGCTCCTACAATGAGCAGTTCTTC. Translated: CASSLYLTSGGGGGSYNEQFF. Full variable domain (rest looked up from reference TRBV28 and TRBJ2-1): DVKVTQSSRYLVKRTGEKVFLECVQDMDHENMFWYRQDPGLGLRLIYFSYDVKMKEKGDIPEGYSVSREKKERFSLILESASTNQTSMYLCASSLYLTSGGGGGSYNEQFFGPGTRLTVL.

The chain employs TRBV11-2 and TRBJ2-3, with D uncertain. Germline values: CDR1 SGHAT, CDR2 FQNNGV. V was cut by 0 bases and J by 5 bases, with 6 bases left in between. The CDR3 extends over 13 amino acids. CDR3 region: CASSLDLKDTQYF. CDR3 DNA sequence: TGTGCCAGCAGCTTAGATCTAAAAGATACGCAGTATTTT.

The chain is built from TRBV6-2 or TRBV6-3 and TRBJ2-6; D ambiguous. V shed 6 bases and J shed 4 bases, with 7 bases lying between them. The CDR3 spans 13 residues. In germline, CDR1 is MNHEY, CDR2 SVGEGT. This chain's CDR3 is CASRPDGANVLTF. The CDR3 bases are TGTGCCAGCAGACCGGACGGGGCCAACGTCCTGACTTTC.

This clonotype was counted only a few times. The chain combines TRBV20-1 with TRBJ2-3; TRBD1 or TRBD2 may be the D gene (5 bases each). Trimming pared 5 bases from V and 0 bases from J, leaving 18 bases between. Looked up from germline, CDR1 is DFQATT and CDR2 is SNEGSKA (reference sequence). The CDR3 has 16 amino acids. The CDR3 reads CSAGVRARDSTDTQYF. As DNA, the CDR3 is TGCAGTGCTGGAGTAAGGGCCCGGGACAGCACAGATACGCAGTATTTT.

This clonotype was observed a few times. This chain connects TRBV6-1 to TRBJ2-5; tentative D call: TRBD2 (5 bases). Germline V lookup: CDR1 MNHNS, CDR2 SASEGT. The CDR3 is 15 amino acids. Trimming shortened V by 8 bases and J by 1 base, and 17 bases separated the two germline ends. CDR3 bases: TGTGCCAGCCGTCAGGCGGGCCACTTCCAAGAGACCCAGTACTTC. Amino acids: CASRQAGHFQETQYF.

The rearrangement uses TRBV20-1 and TRBJ2-7, with TRBD2 matching 13 bases. Germline lookup yields CDR1 DFQATT and CDR2 SNEGSKA (reference sequence). V was pared by 4 bases and J by 7 bases, with 10 bases of the junction left unmatched. The CDR3 spans 15 residues. For the CDR3, the DNA is TGCAGTGCTACCCGACTAGCGGGAGGCCCGGGGGAGCAGTACTTC. Protein: CSATRLAGGPGEQYF.

Only a few counts were recorded for this clonotype. The genes are TRBV7-2 and TRBJ2-3; D gene unclear. Trimming took off 3 bases at V and 2 bases at J, with 15 bases between the two ends. Germline CDR1 reads SGHTA; CDR2 reads FQGNSA. The CDR3 spans 16 residues. The CDR3 nucleotides are TGTGCCAGCAGCTTCGCAAACCTCCTATTCACAGATACGCAGTATTTT. Amino acids: CASSFANLLFTDTQYF.

The chain joins TRBV10-3 to TRBJ2-2, with 10 positions matching TRBD1. CDR1 is ENHRY and CDR2 is SYGVKD in the germline V gene. Trimming removed 6 bases from V and 7 bases from J; junction bases left unmatched: 11. The CDR3 covers 16 residues. The CDR3 bases are TGTGCCATCAGATCACCGGGACAGGGGATGAACGGGGAGCTGTTTTTT. Translating it yields CAIRSPGQGMNGELFF.

This clonotype was seen a handful of times. The gene calls are TRBV29-1 and TRBJ2-7; D is perhaps TRBD1 (5 bases). CDR1 SQVTM and CDR2 ANQGSEA come from the germline V gene. The CDR3 loop spans 12 amino acids. V was pared by 4 bases and J by 2 bases, with 9 bases between. The CDR3 is CSVVWGPYEQYF. In nucleotides, the CDR3 is TGCAGCGTTGTTTGGGGCCCCTACGAGCAGTACTTC.

This chain joins TRBV5-1 and TRBJ1-5; D unclear. In germline, CDR1 is SGHRS, CDR2 YFSETQ. The CDR3 has 15 amino acids. V gave up 0 bases and J gave up 7 bases, with 14 bases separating them. The CDR3 nucleotides are TGCGCCAGCAGCTTGGGCTGGGGTTCGGGGCAGCCCCAGCATTTT. Protein product: CASSLGWGSGQPQHF.

The genes are TRBV25-1 and TRBJ2-1, with D hard to call. The CDR3 runs 16 residues. V was trimmed by 4 bases and J by 0 bases, leaving 13 bases between them. In germline, CDR1 is MGHDK, CDR2 SYGVNS. This CDR3 is CASSVGILSSYNEQFF. CDR3 nucleotides: TGTGCCAGCAGTGTGGGGATCTTGAGCTCCTACAATGAGCAGTTCTTC.

The chain couples TRBV28 to TRBJ2-1; the D is unclear. Trimming stripped 3 bases from V and 7 bases from J, with 13 bases between. The CDR3 consists of 14 residues. Germline CDR1 and CDR2: MDHEN and SYDVKM. Here the CDR3 DNA reads TGTGCCAGCAGTTTGGTTCGGTTCATGAATGAGCAGTTCTTC. Translated: CASSLVRFMNEQFF.

This clonotype has a handful of counts. This sequence joins TRBV15 and TRBJ2-5; 8 nucleotides match TRBD1. The CDR3 has 14 amino acids. The V and J ends lost 7 bases and 2 bases, in that order; junction bases with no gene match: 6. Germline assignment: CDR1 LNHNV and CDR2 YYDKDF (reference sequence). In DNA form, the CDR3 reads TGTGCCACCACCTCACAGGGGGGACAAGAGACCCAGTACTTC. Translation gives CATTSQGGQETQYF.

V is TRBV4-3 and J is TRBJ2-7; the D gene is possibly TRBD1 (6 bases). This CDR3 has 15 residues. With 4 bases removed from V and 7 bases from J, the gap between germline ends came to 20 bases. The germline CDR1 and CDR2 sequences are LGHNA and YSLEER. CDR3 residues: CASSRVRDTRREQYF. The CDR3, as DNA: TGCGCCAGCAGCCGAGTCCGGGACACCCGTCGGGAGCAGTACTTC.

This clonotype came up a few times. The rearrangement joins TRBV4-3 to TRBJ1-5; D may be TRBD1 (6 bases). The germline gives CDR1 LGHNA, CDR2 YSLEER. CDR3 length: 15 amino acids. V was clipped by 5 bases and J by 4 bases, with 15 bases between them. CDR3 DNA sequence: TGCGCCAGCAGCTTATGGGCTACAGGGAATCAGCCCCAGCATTTT. Translating it yields CASSLWATGNQPQHF.

This clonotype turned up a few times. The DNA for the CDR3 is TGTGCCAGCAATCGGATACCAGACACCGGGGAGCTGTTTTTT. Protein product: CASNRIPDTGELFF. This sequence joins TRBV27 and TRBJ2-2; D is ambiguous. CDR3 size: 14 residues. V lost 7 bases and J lost 3, with 12 bases in between. Germline V CDR1 and CDR2: MNHEY, SMNVEV (reference sequence).

This clonotype has ten or more counts. The chain employs TRBV12-3 or TRBV12-4 and TRBJ2-1; D not certain. V gave up 3 bases and J gave up 2 bases, with 8 bases separating them. This CDR3 has 14 amino acids. DNA of the CDR3: TGTGCCAGCAGTTTTACCACCACCTACAATGAGCAGTTCTTC. Protein: CASSFTTTYNEQFF.

This clonotype has just a few counts. This sequence joins TRBV7-2 and TRBJ2-2, with D possibly being TRBD2 (5 bases). Trimming removed 3 bases at V and 0 bases at J, with 14 bases between. Germline V lookup: CDR1 SGHTA, CDR2 FQGNSA. CDR3 size: 17 residues. The CDR3 DNA reads as TGTGCCAGCAGCTTTTGGTATAGCGTAACGAACACCGGGGAGCTGTTTTTT. It translates to CASSFWYSVTNTGELFF.

This clonotype turned up a few times. The rearrangement links TRBV5-1 to TRBJ2-6; D is ambiguous. CDR1 and CDR2 from the germline V gene are SGHRS and YFSETQ. Trimming cost V 4 bases and J 0 bases, with 14 bases left between them. This CDR3 is 17 amino acids long. Here the CDR3 reads CASSSTLTISGANVLTF. CDR3 DNA sequence: TGCGCCAGCAGCAGCACACTCACCATCTCTGGGGCCAACGTCCTGACTTTC.

J is TRBJ2-7 and V is TRBV7-2, with TRBD2 matching 7 bases. The CDR3 has 16 residues. The J segment lost 2 bases and the V segment lost 4 bases, leaving 11 bases of the junction unmatched. In germline, CDR1 is SGHTA, CDR2 FQGNSA. The CDR3 nucleotides read TGTGCCAGCAGCTCCTATCCCGGGACTATACCCTACGAGCAGTACTTC. It is translated as CASSSYPGTIPYEQYF.

The chain links TRBV7-2 to TRBJ2-1, with 10 nucleotides matching TRBD2. The CDR3 is made up of 15 amino acids. CDR1 and CDR2 (germline): SGHTA, FQGNSA. V lost 6 bases to trimming and J lost 7 bases; unmatched junction nucleotides: 9. CDR3 nucleotides: TGTGCCAGCAGTTCTAGCGGGAGTGTATGGAATGAGCAGTTCTTC. Translating it yields CASSSSGSVWNEQFF.

This clonotype showed up just a few times. The J gene is TRBJ1-2, the V gene TRBV27; D is ambiguous. The length of the CDR3 is 13 residues. V was pared by 5 bases and J by 8 bases, with 15 bases between. Germline CDR1 reads MNHEY; CDR2 reads SMNVEV (reference sequence). CDR3 coding DNA: TGTGCCAGCAGTCCTCGAGGTGGGGTCGGCTACACCTTC. Residues: CASSPRGGVGYTF.

CDR3 amino acids: CATSRGGAGSATGELFF. For the CDR3, the DNA is TGTGCCACCAGCAGAGGGGGTGCGGGATCGGCCACCGGGGAGCTGTTTTTT. The J gene is TRBJ2-2, the V gene TRBV15; possible D gene TRBD2, 6 bases. Germline V gene data show CDR1 as LNHNV and CDR2 as YYDKDF (reference sequence). CDR3 size: 17 residues. V gave up 1 base and J gave up 4 bases, with 16 bases separating them.

The chain carries TRBV2 and TRBJ2-7, with 10 bases matching TRBD1. Trimming at V came to 5 bases and at J to 3 bases, leaving 4 bases not matched to a gene. The CDR3 is made up of 14 amino acids. Germline V gene lookup returns CDR1 SNHLY and CDR2 FYNNEI. The CDR3 DNA is TGTGCCAGCAGTCGACAGGGGGCAAGCTACGAGCAGTACTTC. It yields the protein CASSRQGASYEQYF.

Of note for this clonotype: An end of the junction differs from the germline gene, which may be a read error. The chain has TRBV11-2 and TRBJ2-5, with 7 positions matching TRBD1. In germline, CDR1 is SGHAT, CDR2 FQNNGV. This CDR3 region has 19 residues. CDR3 residues: CDSSWTPGQWILGQETQYF. The CDR3 DNA is TGTGACAGCAGCTGGACCCCGGGACAGTGGATCCTTGGGCAAGAGACCCAGTACTTC.